Following are 29 T cell receptor beta chains from one sample sequenced in a study of blood T cell repertoires in COVID-19. Profiling relied on immunoSEQ multiplex PCR, and the TCRdb table lists in-frame clones only, not all of them. Altogether some 140,000 clones are present, roughly 76% being singletons, with the ten largest covering over 10%. The sample consisted of peripheral blood. All receptors come from a man older than 75 with acute or convalescent COVID-19.

This sequence joins TRBV28 and TRBJ1-5; the match to TRBD1 covers 8 bases. CDR3 length equals 13 residues. The V gene's germline CDR1 is MDHEN and CDR2 SYDVKM. Unmatched junction bases numbered 0, after V lost 4 bases and J lost 4 bases. DNA of the CDR3: TGTGCCAGCAGTTGGACAGGGAATCAGCCCCAGCATTTT. Its protein is CASSWTGNQPQHF.

V gene TRBV7-3 combines with J gene TRBJ2-7; TRBD2 is a possible D gene (5 bases). This CDR3 region has 12 residues. The V end was cut by 4 bases, the J end by 7 bases, with 11 bases between. Germline CDR1 reads SGHTA; CDR2 reads FQGTGA. The CDR3 is CASSSDGVEQYF. CDR3 sequence (DNA): TGTGCCAGCAGCTCCGACGGGGTAGAGCAGTACTTC.

The chain has TRBV27 and TRBJ2-1; TRBD2 aligns across 12 bases. The trim removed 8 bases at V and 3 bases at J, leaving 11 bases unmatched. The germline V gene has CDR1 MNHEY and CDR2 SMNVEV (reference sequence). The CDR3 totals 17 residues. CDR3 DNA sequence: TGTGCCAGCGGACCTAGGGAACTAGCGGGGGGCTACAATGAGCAGTTCTTC. As protein: CASGPRELAGGYNEQFF.

The chain has TRBV6-2 or TRBV6-3 and TRBJ2-3; D possibly corresponds to TRBD2 (5 bases). The germline V gene encodes CDR1 MNHEY and CDR2 SVGEGT. The CDR3 loop spans 17 amino acids. V lost 0 bases and J lost 8, with 21 bases in between. The CDR3 loop reads CASSYSSRAKRIGTQYF. The CDR3 bases are TGTGCCAGCAGTTACTCGAGTAGGGCGAAGCGGATCGGTACGCAGTATTTT.

V is TRBV19 and J is TRBJ2-3; 8 bases match TRBD1. The CDR3 totals 14 residues. Germline CDR1 is LNHDA and CDR2 is SQIVND (reference sequence). The V segment lost 7 bases and the J segment 6 bases; nucleotides outside the gene matches: 9. CDR3 in DNA: TGTGCCAGTACGTACACCGGGACAGGTGATACGCAGTATTTT. Protein product: CASTYTGTGDTQYF.

This clone was seen only a few times. The rearrangement uses TRBV4-1 and TRBJ2-5; the match to TRBD2 covers 11 bases. The CDR3 has 19 residues. Germline V gene lookup returns CDR1 MGHRA and CDR2 YSYEKL. V was clipped by 2 bases and J by 5 bases; unmatched bases: 16. CDR3 residues: CASSQSFLAGGILAETQYF. The CDR3 DNA is TGCGCCAGCAGCCAATCCTTTCTAGCGGGGGGAATCCTTGCCGAGACCCAGTACTTC.

The chain joins TRBV7-6 to TRBJ2-1, with 8 positions matching TRBD1. Germline CDR1 is SGHVS and CDR2 is FNYEAQ. This CDR3 region has 16 residues. V lost 4 bases and J lost 4; bases outside the gene matches: 9. The CDR3: CASSSLTGDRYNEQFF. CDR3 DNA: TGTGCCAGCAGCTCCCTGACAGGGGATCGTTACAATGAGCAGTTCTTC.

This chain connects TRBV5-1 to TRBJ2-1, with D possibly TRBD1 on 6 matching bases. CDR1 SGHRS and CDR2 YFSETQ come from the germline V gene. Deletions cut 4 bases from V and 7 bases from J, with 15 bases between. The CDR3 loop spans 14 amino acids. The chain's CDR3 is CASSAGTYRNEQFF. For the CDR3, the DNA is TGCGCCAGCAGCGCCGGGACATATAGGAATGAGCAGTTCTTC. The complete variable domain, with remaining parts taken from reference TRBV5-1 and TRBJ2-1, reads KAGVTQTPRYLIKTRGQQVTLSCSPISGHRSVSWYQQTPGQGLQFLFEYFSETQRNKGNFPGRFSGRQFSNSRSEMNVSTLELGDSALYLCASSAGTYRNEQFFGPGTRLTVL.

This clone was detected many times. V gene TRBV5-1 combines with J gene TRBJ2-2; a weak D match, TRBD2 (5 bases). Germline lookup yields CDR1 SGHRS and CDR2 YFSETQ. Trimming removed 6 bases from V and 1 base from J, with 7 bases in between. The CDR3 is 13 amino acids. The CDR3 protein is CASNEGNTGELFF. As DNA, the CDR3 is TGCGCCAGCAACGAGGGGAACACCGGGGAGCTGTTTTTT.

This chain links TRBV27 with TRBJ2-7; 12 positions match TRBD1. With V trimmed by 5 bases and J by 5 bases, 4 bases remained unmatched. Germline assignment: CDR1 MNHEY and CDR2 SMNVEV (reference sequence). This CDR3 has 14 amino acids. The CDR3 spells CASSAGTGGNEQYF. The CDR3 region has the DNA TGTGCCAGCAGTGCCGGGACAGGGGGCAACGAGCAGTACTTC.

The V and J genes are TRBV7-2 and TRBJ2-5, with D possibly TRBD1 on 5 matching bases. Germline V CDR1 and CDR2: SGHTA, FQGNSA. The CDR3 length is 16 residues. Trimming cost V 2 bases and J 4 bases, with 17 bases left between them. The CDR3 nucleotides read TGTGCCAGCAGCTTACGTGTCGGCAGGGTTACAGAGACCCAGTACTTC. Its protein is CASSLRVGRVTETQYF.

This clone came up a few times. The rearrangement links TRBV18 to TRBJ1-2; D remains ambiguous. The CDR3 has 13 amino acids. Germline CDR1 is KGHSH and CDR2 is LQKENI. Trimming shortened V by 3 bases and J by 2 bases, and 7 bases separated the two germline ends. The CDR3 nucleotides read TGTGCCAGCTCACCGGGAGAAAACTATGGCTACACCTTC. Translated: CASSPGENYGYTF.

This rearrangement joins TRBV6-6 to TRBJ2-7; TRBD1 might be the D (6 bases). V was pared by 5 bases and J by 3 bases, with 11 bases between. This CDR3 is built from 13 residues. Germline CDR1 MNHNY, CDR2 SVGAGI (reference sequence). The CDR3 DNA sequence: TGTGCCAGCAGTCGTACGGACAGCTACGAGCAGTACTTC. It yields the protein CASSRTDSYEQYF.

This clone was seen a few times. The chain couples TRBV5-1 to TRBJ1-2; D is perhaps TRBD1 (6 bases). Germline V gene sequence: CDR1 SGHRS, CDR2 YFSETQ. The CDR3 loop spans 15 amino acids. The V end lost 0 bases, the J end lost 7 bases, and 16 bases lay between the germline ends. Here the CDR3 reads CASSLDGTSDLGYTF. In nucleotides, the CDR3 is TGCGCCAGCAGCTTGGATGGGACAAGCGATCTTGGCTACACCTTC.

J is TRBJ2-7 and V is TRBV4-1, with 8 bases matching TRBD1. The junction had 13 bases not matched to a gene; V was cut back by 0 bases and J by 6 bases. The germline V gene encodes CDR1 MGHRA and CDR2 YSYEKL. The CDR3 spans 17 residues. CDR3 sequence reads: CASSQDSQTGVVSEQYF. CDR3 nucleotides: TGCGCCAGCAGCCAAGATAGCCAGACAGGGGTCGTTTCCGAGCAGTACTTC.

The chain carries TRBV28 and TRBJ1-3; the D gene is possibly TRBD1 (6 bases). There are 16 residues in the CDR3. Trimming removed 5 bases from V and 3 bases from J, with 17 bases in between. The germline V gene has CDR1 MDHEN and CDR2 SYDVKM. CDR3 protein: CASSIPGGVLGNTIYF. The DNA of the CDR3 is TGTGCCAGCAGTATACCGGGGGGCGTCCTTGGAAACACCATATATTTT. Full variable domain (rest looked up from reference TRBV28 and TRBJ1-3): DVKVTQSSRYLVKRTGEKVFLECVQDMDHENMFWYRQDPGLGLRLIYFSYDVKMKEKGDIPEGYSVSREKKERFSLILESASTNQTSMYLCASSIPGGVLGNTIYFGEGSWLTVV.

Here the CDR3 reads CASNPGLAGLVGYEQYF. The CDR3 bases are TGTGCCAGCAACCCGGGACTAGCGGGGTTGGTAGGCTACGAGCAGTACTTC. The chain links TRBV28 to TRBJ2-7, with 13 bases identical to TRBD2. The germline V gene has CDR1 MDHEN and CDR2 SYDVKM. V lost 7 bases to trimming and J lost 3 bases; unmatched junction nucleotides: 12. This CDR3 region has 17 residues.

The rearrangement uses TRBV7-2 and TRBJ1-1, with D maybe TRBD1 (5 bases). CDR1 and CDR2 from the germline V gene are SGHTA and FQGNSA. The CDR3 length is 14 residues. V lost 2 bases and J 6 bases, leaving 13 bases between the germline ends. In DNA form, the CDR3 reads TGTGCCAGCAGCTTACAGGGATCCCTTTCTGAAGCTTTCTTT. Protein: CASSLQGSLSEAFF.

The V and J genes are TRBV7-3 and TRBJ2-5; 9 bases line up with TRBD1. V trimming: 4 bases; J trimming: 3 bases; junction bases outside the gene matches: 6. The germline V gene has CDR1 SGHTA and CDR2 FQGTGA. This CDR3 region has 15 residues. CDR3 sequence reads: CASSSPRTGEETQYF. The CDR3, as DNA: TGTGCCAGCAGCTCGCCCAGGACAGGGGAAGAGACCCAGTACTTC.

This clone was seen more than once but under ten times. The rearrangement links TRBV6-5 to TRBJ1-5; tentative D call: TRBD1 (6 bases). There are 13 residues in the CDR3. V lost 8 bases and J 5 bases, leaving 13 bases between the germline ends. Germline V gene sequence: CDR1 MNHEY, CDR2 SVGAGI. CDR3 sequence (DNA): TGTGCCAGCTCGACAGGACAGCATCAGCCCCAGCATTTT. Translating it yields CASSTGQHQPQHF.

The J gene is TRBJ2-1, the V gene TRBV24-1, with D maybe TRBD1 (5 bases). Germline CDR1 KGHDR, CDR2 SFDVKD. Trimming removed 8 bases from V and 6 bases from J, with 10 bases in between. CDR3 length equals 12 residues. The CDR3: CATTGQGNEQFF. CDR3 in DNA: TGTGCCACCACTGGGCAGGGCAATGAGCAGTTCTTC.

The chain joins TRBV7-9 to TRBJ2-7, with D possibly being TRBD2 (6 bases). This CDR3 has 13 residues. Germline CDR1 is SEHNR and CDR2 is FQNEAQ (reference sequence). The V gene lost 3 bases and the J gene lost 3 bases, with 9 bases spanning the gap. CDR3 residues: CASSLGGNYEQYF. The CDR3 DNA follows: TGTGCCAGCAGCTTGGGGGGAAACTACGAGCAGTACTTC. The full variable domain, its missing parts supplied by reference TRBV7-9 and TRBJ2-7, is DTGVSQNPRHKITKRGQNVTFRCDPISEHNRLYWYRQTLGQGPEFLTYFQNEAQLEKSRLLSDRFSAERPKGSFSTLEIQRTEQGDSAMYLCASSLGGNYEQYFGPGTRLTVT.

The chain's CDR3 is CASRRQMSAGELFF. The DNA for the CDR3 is TGTGCCAGCAGAAGACAGATGAGCGCCGGGGAGCTGTTTTTT. V gene TRBV7-3 combines with J gene TRBJ2-2, with a possible D match to TRBD1 (5 bases). CDR1 is SGHTA, CDR2 FQGTGA, per germline. V lost 6 bases and J 6 bases, leaving 14 bases between the germline ends. The CDR3 length is 14 residues. Variable domain in full (rest from reference TRBV7-3 and TRBJ2-2): GAGVSQTPSNKVTEKGKYVELRCDPISGHTALYWYRQSLGQGPEFLIYFQGTGAADDSGLPNDRFFAVRPEGSVSTLKIQRTERGDSAVYLCASRRQMSAGELFFGEGSRLTVL.

The DNA for the CDR3 is TGTGCCAGCAGGCGGGACAGGGACAACGAGCAGTACTTC. Its translation: CASRRDRDNEQYF. The chain carries TRBV7-2 and TRBJ2-7; the match to TRBD1 covers 9 bases. Germline lookup yields CDR1 SGHTA and CDR2 FQGNSA. Trimming took 6 bases from V and 5 from J; bases not matched to a gene: 5. CDR3 length: 13 residues.

The rearrangement uses TRBV11-3 and TRBJ2-2; D possibly corresponds to TRBD1 (6 bases). Trimming left V 5 bases short and J 4 bases short, with 8 bases between. CDR3 length: 13 amino acids. Germline values: CDR1 SGHNT, CDR2 YENEEA. The CDR3 DNA sequence: TGTGCCAGCAGCCGCAGGGGCACCGGGGAGCTGTTTTTT. Translating it yields CASSRRGTGELFF.

The V and J genes are TRBV4-2 and TRBJ1-3; D perhaps matches TRBD1 (6 bases). Germline V CDR1 and CDR2: LGHNA, YNFKEQ. The V end lost 4 bases, the J end lost 3 bases, and 16 bases lay between the germline ends. The CDR3 runs to 16 residues. CDR3 protein: CASSRTQQGFGNTIYF. In DNA, the CDR3 is TGTGCCAGCAGCCGTACACAACAGGGATTTGGAAACACCATATATTTT.

In DNA, the CDR3 is TGTGCCACCCGGGACAGGGTTGGCAATCAGCCCCAGCATTTT. Residues: CATRDRVGNQPQHF. The V and J genes are TRBV19 and TRBJ1-5, with 9 bases matching TRBD1. The J segment lost 2 bases and the V segment lost 10 bases, leaving 6 bases of the junction unmatched. CDR3 length equals 14 residues. Per germline, CDR1 LNHDA and CDR2 SQIVND (reference sequence).

This chain joins TRBV19 and TRBJ2-7; no definite D call. The germline V gene encodes CDR1 LNHDA and CDR2 SQIVND (reference sequence). The V and J ends lost 3 bases and 6 bases respectively, with 18 bases between them. The CDR3 covers 15 residues. CDR3 in DNA: TGTGCCAGTAGTATCGAGGTCGGTCCGACCTCCGAGCAGTACTTC. It specifies CASSIEVGPTSEQYF.

This chain joins TRBV30 and TRBJ2-1; 8 bases are a match to TRBD2. Germline V gene data show CDR1 as GTSNPN and CDR2 as SVGIG (reference sequence). The CDR3 has 14 residues. Trimming at V came to 5 bases and at J to 0 bases, leaving 3 bases not matched to a gene. The CDR3 reads CAWQRGGSYNEQFF. CDR3 bases: TGTGCCTGGCAACGGGGGGGCTCCTACAATGAGCAGTTCTTC.